These 24 T cell receptor beta chains were all obtained from the same sample, sequenced in a study of cytotoxic CD8 clonotypes in ibrutinib-treated CLL. Measured with immunoSEQ multiplex PCR; TCRdb has only the in-frame clones, and not every one. The sample lists over 65,000 clones; around 79% were seen once. This material consisted of PBMCs, taken after 12 months of ibrutinib treatment. The receptors originated from a human donor with chronic lymphocytic leukemia.

V is TRBV11-1 and J is TRBJ1-6, with a tentative D call TRBD1 (5 bases). V lost 4 bases to trimming and J lost 7 bases, with 11 bases between them. From germline, CDR1 is SGHAT and CDR2 FQDESV (reference sequence). The CDR3 totals 14 residues. The CDR3 region is CASSWGSGNSPLHF. The CDR3 nucleotides read TGTGCCAGCAGCTGGGGGAGCGGGAATTCACCCCTCCACTTT.

This clone has more than one count but fewer than ten. The chain has TRBV27 and TRBJ2-1, with 11 nucleotides matching TRBD2. The CDR3 is made up of 15 amino acids. Germline loops: CDR1 MNHEY, CDR2 SMNVEV (reference sequence). The ends lost 6 bases at V and 6 bases at J; junction bases unmatched: 7. The CDR3 DNA sequence: TGTGCCAGCAGCCAGCCTAGCGGGGGGATCAATGAGCAGTTCTTC. Amino acids: CASSQPSGGINEQFF.

This clone has only one observation. The chain links TRBV10-3 to TRBJ2-5; no reliable D call. The V end was cut by 0 bases, the J end by 5 bases, with 7 bases between. The CDR3 is made up of 13 amino acids. Germline CDR1 reads ENHRY; CDR2 reads SYGVKD. CDR3: CAISESSRETQYF. The CDR3 bases are TGTGCCATCAGTGAGTCGAGTCGGGAGACCCAGTACTTC.

The V and J genes are TRBV28 and TRBJ1-5; maybe TRBD1 (5 bases). Germline CDR1 and CDR2: MDHEN and SYDVKM. The CDR3 runs to 13 residues. V was shortened by 6 bases and J by 7 bases, with 13 bases between the two germline ends. CDR3 protein: CASSPGGGQPQHF. In DNA, the CDR3 is TGTGCCAGCAGCCCGGGGGGGGGACAGCCCCAGCATTTT. The full variable domain, completed using reference TRBV28 and TRBJ1-5, is DVKVTQSSRYLVKRTGEKVFLECVQDMDHENMFWYRQDPGLGLRLIYFSYDVKMKEKGDIPEGYSVSREKKERFSLILESASTNQTSMYLCASSPGGGQPQHFGDGTRLSIL.

V gene TRBV7-9 combines with J gene TRBJ1-1; unclear D gene. This CDR3 contains 16 residues. Germline V gene sequence: CDR1 SEHNR, CDR2 FQNEAQ (reference sequence). V lost 1 base to trimming and J lost 3 bases, with 15 bases between them. DNA for the CDR3: TGTGCCAGCAGCTTAGAGTATCGGGGAGGCGACACTGAAGCTTTCTTT. Amino acids: CASSLEYRGGDTEAFF.

The chain employs TRBV2 and TRBJ1-2, with TRBD1 matching over 9 bases. Germline V CDR1 and CDR2: SNHLY, FYNNEI. The V segment lost 6 bases and the J segment 6 bases; nucleotides outside the gene matches: 5. This CDR3 has 13 amino acids. The CDR3 sequence is CASRADRGHGYTF. The CDR3 nucleotides are TGTGCCAGCAGAGCGGACAGGGGTCATGGCTACACCTTC. Drawing the rest from reference TRBV2 and TRBJ1-2, the complete variable domain is EPEVTQTPSHQVTQMGQEVILRCVPISNHLYFYWYRQILGQKVEFLVSFYNNEISEKSEIFDDQFSVERPDGSNFTLKIRSTKLEDSAMYFCASRADRGHGYTFGSGTRLTVV.

This chain uses TRBV5-6 with TRBJ1-5, with TRBD1 matching over 12 bases. Germline-derived CDR1 and CDR2 are SGHDT and YYEEEE. J gave up 9 bases and V 5 bases, and 9 bases lay outside the gene matches. This CDR3 spans 15 amino acids. The CDR3 region is CASSAGTGGIRPQHF. The CDR3 coding sequence is TGTGCCAGCAGTGCCGGGACAGGGGGCATTCGGCCCCAGCATTTT. The entire variable domain, with the rest obtained from reference TRBV5-6 and TRBJ1-5, is as follows: DAGVTQSPTHLIKTRGQQVTLRCSPKSGHDTVSWYQQALGQGPQFIFQYYEEEERQRGNFPDRFSGHQFPNYSSELNVNALLLGDSALYLCASSAGTGGIRPQHFGDGTRLSIL.

The J gene is TRBJ2-1, the V gene TRBV5-1; D call uncertain. Trimming took 0 bases from V and 7 from J, leaving 14 bases between them. CDR3 size: 15 residues. Germline lookup yields CDR1 SGHRS and CDR2 YFSETQ. The CDR3 region is CASSLAWAAENEQFF. The CDR3 DNA sequence: TGCGCCAGCAGCTTGGCCTGGGCGGCCGAGAATGAGCAGTTCTTC. Together with reference TRBV5-1 and TRBJ2-1, the CDR3 gives the full variable domain: KAGVTQTPRYLIKTRGQQVTLSCSPISGHRSVSWYQQTPGQGLQFLFEYFSETQRNKGNFPGRFSGRQFSNSRSEMNVSTLELGDSALYLCASSLAWAAENEQFFGPGTRLTVL.

This rearrangement joins TRBV19 to TRBJ1-1; no firm D call. CDR1 and CDR2 from the germline V gene are LNHDA and SQIVND (reference sequence). V lost 4 bases and J lost 3, with 9 bases in between. The CDR3 covers 13 residues. CDR3 DNA sequence: TGTGCCAGTAGTAACCAGAGGGACACTGAAGCTTTCTTT. Its protein product is CASSNQRDTEAFF. Full variable domain (remainder filled in from reference TRBV19 and TRBJ1-1): DGGITQSPKYLFRKEGQNVTLSCEQNLNHDAMYWYRQDPGQGLRLIYYSQIVNDFQKGDIAEGYSVSREKKESFPLTVTSAQKNPTAFYLCASSNQRDTEAFFGQGTRLTVV.

This clone was seen only a few times. The rearrangement joins TRBV4-2 to TRBJ2-5; D might be TRBD1 (6 bases). The germline V gene has CDR1 LGHNA and CDR2 YNFKEQ. The germline V and J ends were trimmed by 10 bases and 3 bases, with 15 bases remaining between them. The CDR3 is made up of 13 amino acids. The chain's CDR3 is CAKGHSAKETQYF. The CDR3 bases are TGTGCCAAGGGACACAGCGCCAAAGAGACCCAGTACTTC.

The J gene is TRBJ2-1, the V gene TRBV7-2; D possibly corresponds to TRBD2 (6 bases). Germline V gives CDR1 SGHTA, CDR2 FQGNSA. V shed 4 bases and J shed 12 bases, with 16 bases lying between them. The CDR3 runs to 13 residues. This CDR3 is CASSSSSGFRQFF. CDR3 nucleotides: TGTGCCAGCAGCTCCTCCAGCGGGTTCCGGCAGTTCTTC.

The chain combines TRBV7-3 with TRBJ2-1; D perhaps matches TRBD1 (5 bases). The CDR3 covers 14 residues. CDR1 and CDR2 from the germline V gene are SGHTA and FQGTGA. The V and J ends lost 5 bases and 6 bases respectively, with 14 bases between them. The CDR3 loop reads CASSPPGLGNEQFF. The CDR3 bases are TGTGCCAGCAGCCCCCCAGGGCTGGGCAATGAGCAGTTCTTC. Based on the CDR3 plus reference TRBV7-3 and TRBJ2-1, the full variable domain is GAGVSQTPSNKVTEKGKYVELRCDPISGHTALYWYRQSLGQGPEFLIYFQGTGAADDSGLPNDRFFAVRPEGSVSTLKIQRTERGDSAVYLCASSPPGLGNEQFFGPGTRLTVL.

The chain recombines TRBV4-3 with TRBJ2-3; 7 positions match TRBD2. The CDR3 covers 16 residues. CDR1 and CDR2 (germline): LGHNA, YSLEER. V lost 2 bases to trimming and J lost 0 bases; unmatched junction nucleotides: 5. The DNA of the CDR3 is TGCGCCAGCAGCCAATCTGGGGGGGATAGCACAGATACGCAGTATTTT. This codes for CASSQSGGDSTDTQYF.

As DNA, the CDR3 is TGTGCCAGCTCAGGCCTCGCGAACACTGAAGCTTTCTTT. Translating it yields CASSGLANTEAFF. The chain couples TRBV18 to TRBJ1-1, with D uncertain. CDR3 length: 13 amino acids. CDR1 and CDR2 (germline): KGHSH, LQKENI. Trimming pared 5 bases from V and 1 base from J, leaving 8 bases between.

The rearrangement uses TRBV19 and TRBJ2-1; TRBD2 agrees at 14 bases. CDR1 and CDR2 (germline): LNHDA, SQIVND (reference sequence). V was clipped by 5 bases and J by 1 base; unmatched bases: 10. CDR3 length equals 19 residues. The CDR3 protein is CASSAKGTSGSESYNEQFF. The CDR3 DNA reads as TGTGCCAGTAGTGCAAAGGGGACTAGCGGGAGTGAATCCTACAATGAGCAGTTCTTC.

This rearrangement joins TRBV5-1 to TRBJ2-7; D is perhaps TRBD1 or TRBD2 (5 bases each). This CDR3 is 14 amino acids long. CDR1 and CDR2 from the germline V gene are SGHRS and YFSETQ. The germline V and J ends were trimmed by 0 bases and 2 bases, with 9 bases remaining between them. The CDR3 region is CASSLGGSTYEQYF. CDR3 coding DNA: TGCGCCAGCAGCTTGGGGGGGTCTACCTACGAGCAGTACTTC.

The rearrangement joins TRBV7-9 to TRBJ1-1, with 7 bases fitting TRBD1. CDR3 length: 12 residues. The junction had 3 bases not matched to a gene; V was cut back by 4 bases and J by 7 bases. CDR1 is SEHNR and CDR2 is FQNEAQ in the germline V gene (reference sequence). The CDR3 loop reads CASSWGTVEAFF. The DNA for the CDR3 is TGTGCCAGCAGCTGGGGGACAGTTGAAGCTTTCTTT.

This chain joins TRBV7-9 and TRBJ2-7, with D unresolved. This CDR3 has 12 amino acids. Between the trimmed V and J ends, which lost 1 base and 7 bases, there was a span of 8 bases. CDR1 is SEHNR, CDR2 FQNEAQ, per germline (reference sequence). DNA for the CDR3: TGTGCCAGCAGCTTAGGGGTGGGGGAGCAGTACTTC. It yields the protein CASSLGVGEQYF.

The chain carries TRBV29-1 and TRBJ2-7; TRBD2 is a possible D gene (5 bases). CDR1 and CDR2 from the germline V gene are SQVTM and ANQGSEA. The CDR3 is 12 residues long. The V end lost 6 bases, the J end lost 7 bases, and 16 bases lay between the germline ends. CDR3 DNA sequence: TGCAGCGTCCGAGACGGGATGGGGGAGCAGTACTTC. It codes for CSVRDGMGEQYF.

The chain joins TRBV19 to TRBJ2-6; D unclear. The CDR3 sequence is 13 residues long. Germline lookup yields CDR1 LNHDA and CDR2 SQIVND (reference sequence). V lost 10 bases, J lost 6 bases, and 13 bases lay in between. CDR3 sequence (DNA): TGTGCCACCTCGATGGGGAAGGCCAACGTCCTGACTTTC. This sequence encodes CATSMGKANVLTF.

The gene calls are TRBV7-2 and TRBJ1-1, with D possibly matching TRBD1 (6 bases). CDR3 length equals 15 residues. Germline V gives CDR1 SGHTA, CDR2 FQGNSA. V dropped 0 bases and J dropped 0 bases, with 8 bases sitting between them. As DNA, the CDR3 is TGTGCCAGCAGCTTAGCGCAGGGGATGAACACTGAAGCTTTCTTT. Translation gives CASSLAQGMNTEAFF.

At least ten counts were recorded for this clone. The chain has TRBV2 and TRBJ2-6; a possible D gene is TRBD1 (6 bases). The V gene lost 7 bases and the J gene lost 0 bases, with 10 bases spanning the gap. This CDR3 comprises 15 residues. Looked up from germline, CDR1 is SNHLY and CDR2 is FYNNEI. The CDR3 spells CASTEGDSGANVLTF. DNA for the CDR3: TGTGCCAGCACCGAGGGGGACTCTGGGGCCAACGTCCTGACTTTC.

A single count supports this clone. For the CDR3, the DNA is TGTGCCAGCAGCTCCAGGGGGAGCCAGGGCAATCAGCCCCAGCATTTT. This encodes CASSSRGSQGNQPQHF. V usage is TRBV7-8 and J usage is TRBJ1-5; 7 bases line up with TRBD1. The CDR3 length is 16 residues. The V gene end was trimmed by 4 bases and the J gene end by 2 bases; junction bases not matched to a gene: 8. Germline values: CDR1 SGHVS, CDR2 FQNEAQ.

CDR3 region: CASSPPASGETQYF. Here the CDR3 DNA reads TGTGCCAGCTCACCACCGGCCAGCGGGGAGACCCAGTACTTC. This chain uses TRBV18 with TRBJ2-5; D possibly corresponds to TRBD2 (6 bases). This CDR3 has 14 amino acids. The germline V and J ends were trimmed by 0 bases and 5 bases, with 10 bases remaining between them. The V gene's germline CDR1 is KGHSH and CDR2 LQKENI.